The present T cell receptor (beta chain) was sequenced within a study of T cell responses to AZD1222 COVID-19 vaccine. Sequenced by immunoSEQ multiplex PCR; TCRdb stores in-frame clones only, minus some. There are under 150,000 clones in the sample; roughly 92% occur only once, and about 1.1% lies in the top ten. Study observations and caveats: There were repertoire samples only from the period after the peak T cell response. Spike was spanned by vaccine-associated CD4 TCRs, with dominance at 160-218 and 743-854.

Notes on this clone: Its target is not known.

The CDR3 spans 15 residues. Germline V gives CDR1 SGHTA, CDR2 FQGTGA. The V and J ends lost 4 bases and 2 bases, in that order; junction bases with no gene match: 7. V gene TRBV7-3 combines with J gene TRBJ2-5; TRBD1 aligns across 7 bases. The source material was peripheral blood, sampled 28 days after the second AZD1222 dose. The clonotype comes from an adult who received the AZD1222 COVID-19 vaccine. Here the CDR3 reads CASSSHGQAQETQYF. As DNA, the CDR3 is TGTGCCAGCAGCTCACATGGACAGGCGCAAGAGACCCAGTACTTC. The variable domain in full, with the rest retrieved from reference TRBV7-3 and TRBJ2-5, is GAGVSQTPSNKVTEKGKYVELRCDPISGHTALYWYRQSLGQGPEFLIYFQGTGAADDSGLPNDRFFAVRPEGSVSTLKIQRTERGDSAVYLCASSSHGQAQETQYFGPGTRLLVL.